This T cell receptor (beta chain) stems from a study of blood T cell repertoires in COVID-19. At the level of the study: Sample material is recorded as cDNA or gDNA derived from T cells, B-cell-depleted T cells, or PBMCs.

From germline, CDR1 is KGHSH and CDR2 LQKENI. V lost 6 bases and J 3 bases, leaving 10 bases between the germline ends. The CDR3 has 13 amino acids. As originally analysed: Estimates of nucleated cell counts were drawn from the amplification of reference gene primers. Data came from immunoSEQ multiplex PCR; TCRdb stores just in-frame clones and leaves some out. D and trimming were read from the DNA, whereas the V and J calls and clone size are those reported in that table. This sample has approximately 140,000 clones; 75% to 85% occur once, and the top ten carry 10% to 15%. The clonotype was recovered from a man aged 55 to 70 with active or convalescent COVID-19. Sample: peripheral blood. V usage is TRBV18 and J usage is TRBJ2-3, with a possible D match to TRBD2 (5 bases). The CDR3 region is CASSATGTDTQYF. CDR3 DNA sequence: TGTGCCAGCTCCGCAACGGGGACAGATACGCAGTATTTT.